This T cell receptor beta chain was recorded in a study of T cells after yellow fever vaccination. One entry per CDR3 protein results from TCRdb running MiXCR on the 5' RACE reads. Here the sample spans about 99,000 distinct CDR3 sequences, under 7% being singletons. In its sample, this clonotype was seen a few times. Germline V gives CDR1 WSHSY, CDR2 SAAADI. This CDR3 has 12 amino acids. V was clipped by 10 bases and J by 7 bases, with 16 bases between them. Sequencing was performed on CD8+ T cells sorted from PBMCs, taken 10 days after the yellow fever booster vaccination. This rearrangement joins TRBV10-2 to TRBJ1-2; TRBD1 is a possible D gene (5 bases). The receptor's source is a man between 18 and 35 years old who received the YFV17D yellow fever vaccine. This CDR3 reads CATAEGISGYTF. The CDR3, as DNA: TGCGCCACCGCCGAGGGGATAAGTGGCTACACCTTC.